The entry below gives a single TCR beta chain sequence along with its context. Its antigen is not known. Expressed TCRB transcripts got sequenced, as all isolated RNA was reverse transcribed. Sequenced by immunoSEQ multiplex PCR; TCRdb stores in-frame clones only, minus some. The sample contains about 360,000 clones, 10% to 15% of which appear only once. This sample was included in a study of beta chain features in type 1 diabetes. Looking at the study overall: Researchers looked at about 110 million sorted cells across all samples. Study-level results: In all four CD4+ subsets, TCRB CDR3 length was significantly, moderately reduced in type 1 diabetes.

The CDR3 has 14 residues. Trimming left V 6 bases short and J 0 bases short, with 8 bases between. CDR1 ENHRY and CDR2 SYGVKD come from the germline V gene. Sequencing was done on a sample of naive CD4+ T cells from blood. V gene TRBV10-3 combines with J gene TRBJ1-4; D unclear. The clonotype originates from a woman younger than 30 with type 1 diabetes. The CDR3 here is CAIRGDSTNEKLFF. The CDR3, as DNA: TGTGCCATCAGGGGAGACTCAACTAATGAAAAACTGTTTTTT.